One sample yielded the 10 T cell receptor beta chains listed below, sequenced in a study of cytomegalovirus exposure and HLA in healthy donors. PCR primers comprised 60 Vbeta and 13 Jbeta primers. Only in-frame clones appear in the TCRdb table, and some are missing; sequencing was by immunoSEQ multiplex PCR. The data show about 130,000 clones, 75% to 85% seen once. Specimen: PBMCs. These receptors were collected from a woman between 18 and 29 years old in good health and CMV-seropositive.

This chain links TRBV5-1 with TRBJ2-7, with 14 bases lining up with TRBD2. CDR3 length: 15 amino acids. Trimming at V came to 5 bases and at J to 3 bases, leaving 4 bases not matched to a gene. Germline CDR1 reads SGHRS; CDR2 reads YFSETQ. CDR3 DNA sequence: TGCGCCAGCAGAAACGGGACTAGCGGGGGCTACGAGCAGTACTTC. Translating gives CASRNGTSGGYEQYF.

This chain links TRBV2 with TRBJ2-1; a possible D gene is TRBD2 (5 bases). V was shortened by 0 bases and J by 0 bases, with 18 bases between the two germline ends. CDR1 and CDR2 from the germline V gene are SNHLY and FYNNEI. CDR3 length equals 19 residues. The DNA for the CDR3 is TGTGCCAGCAGTGAAGCGGGAGCTAGTACAAGTAACTCCTACAATGAGCAGTTCTTC. Encoded protein: CASSEAGASTSNSYNEQFF.

The CDR3 sequence is CASSPLRAGDYNEQFF. CDR3 nucleotides: TGTGCCAGCAGCCCTCTTAGGGCAGGGGATTACAATGAGCAGTTCTTC. V usage is TRBV9 and J usage is TRBJ2-1; TRBD1 is a possible D gene (6 bases). The length of the CDR3 is 16 residues. Germline V gives CDR1 SGDLS, CDR2 YYNGEE. V was trimmed by 4 bases and J by 4 bases, leaving 18 bases between them.

This chain connects TRBV12-5 to TRBJ1-1; 7 bases fit TRBD1. CDR3 size: 15 residues. Losses at the gene ends were 5 bases for V and 4 bases for J; bases not matched to a gene: 10. Per the germline V gene, CDR1 is LGHNT and CDR2 is FRNRAP. DNA for the CDR3: TGTGCTAGTGGTCCATCCGGGACAGCAACCACTGAAGCTTTCTTT. Translation gives CASGPSGTATTEAFF. The whole variable domain, remainder taken from reference TRBV12-5 and TRBJ1-1, is DARVTQTPRHKVTEMGQEVTMRCQPILGHNTVFWYRQTMMQGLELLAYFRNRAPLDDSGMPKDRFSAEMPDATLATLKIQPSEPRDSAVYFCASGPSGTATTEAFFGQGTRLTVV.

This chain links TRBV4-1 with TRBJ2-6; D is perhaps TRBD2 (6 bases). V lost 4 bases, J lost 0 bases, and 13 bases lay in between. CDR1 MGHRA and CDR2 YSYEKL come from the germline V gene. The CDR3 spans 17 residues. The CDR3: CASSPGGVPSGANVLTF. CDR3 nucleotides: TGCGCCAGCAGCCCTGGAGGGGTCCCCTCTGGGGCCAACGTCCTGACTTTC.

The gene calls are TRBV11-2 and TRBJ2-3, with D uncertain. Trimming pared 1 base from V and 0 bases from J, leaving 8 bases between. The CDR3 extends over 15 amino acids. CDR1 SGHAT and CDR2 FQNNGV come from the germline V gene. CDR3 amino acids: CASSLVGGSTDTQYF. The CDR3, as DNA: TGTGCCAGCAGCTTAGTTGGCGGAAGCACAGATACGCAGTATTTT. Complete variable domain (other parts from reference TRBV11-2 and TRBJ2-3): EAGVAQSPRYKIIEKRQSVAFWCNPISGHATLYWYQQILGQGPKLLIQFQNNGVVDDSQLPKDRFSAERLKGVDSTLKIQPAKLEDSAVYLCASSLVGGSTDTQYFGPGTRLTVL.

This clone was recorded only once. The rearrangement uses TRBV7-6 and TRBJ2-7, with 9 bases fitting TRBD1. Trimming at V came to 3 bases and at J to 4 bases, leaving 4 bases not matched to a gene. Germline V gene data show CDR1 as SGHVS and CDR2 as FNYEAQ. This CDR3 is 14 amino acids long. CDR3 nucleotides: TGTGCCAGCAGCTTGGAGACAGGGGGATACGAGCAGTACTTC. Translated, it gives CASSLETGGYEQYF.

The gene calls are TRBV4-1 and TRBJ2-7; 8 bases fit TRBD1. CDR1 and CDR2 (germline): MGHRA, YSYEKL. CDR3 length: 17 amino acids. With V trimmed by 1 base and J by 3 bases, 11 bases remained unmatched. The CDR3 spells CASSQVGQQGGFYEQYF. CDR3 nucleotide sequence: TGCGCCAGCAGCCAAGTGGGTCAACAGGGGGGATTCTACGAGCAGTACTTC.

The J gene is TRBJ2-7, the V gene TRBV19, with a possible D match to TRBD2 (6 bases). Trimming took 10 bases from V and 3 from J, leaving 22 bases between them. Germline V gene lookup returns CDR1 LNHDA and CDR2 SQIVND (reference sequence). This CDR3 contains 15 residues. In DNA form, the CDR3 reads TGTGCCACGGGACCGGGTTCGGGACTCCTCTACGAGCAGTACTTC. As protein: CATGPGSGLLYEQYF.

For this clone: A junction end diverges from the germline sequence, so it may reflect a read error. The chain uses TRBV7-9 and TRBJ2-2, with D possibly being TRBD2 (6 bases). The CDR3 consists of 15 residues. Germline CDR1 is SEHNR and CDR2 is FQNEAQ (reference sequence). For the CDR3, the DNA is TGTTCCAGCAGCCCGGAGGAGGGTTCTCGGGGGGAGCTGTTTTTT. This encodes CSSSPEEGSRGELFF.